The 7 T cell receptor beta chains below were found in one sample sequenced in a study of T-cell reconstitution after alpha-beta-depleted transplantation in children. Unique molecular identifiers tagged the TCRbeta library. TCRdb reprocessed the PCR reads with MiXCR, giving one entry per CDR3 protein. The sample contains almost 400,000 distinct CDR3 sequences, roughly 20% of which appear only once. Source: PBMCs from the stem cell graft donor, taken from the stem cell graft. Every receptor here comes from a human donor who donated a stem cell graft to a child with acute myeloid leukemia.

This clonotype has only a few counts. The chain employs TRBV12-3 or TRBV12-4 and TRBJ1-5; 7 bases are shared with TRBD1. The CDR3 spans 15 residues. V lost 2 bases to trimming and J lost 6 bases; unmatched junction nucleotides: 7. The CDR3: CASSLNRGGGQPQHF. CDR3 in DNA: TGTGCCAGCAGTTTAAACAGGGGCGGAGGTCAGCCCCAGCATTTT.

This clonotype has more than one count but fewer than ten. The V gene is TRBV6-5, the J gene TRBJ2-7; 7 bases match TRBD1. Germline values: CDR1 MNHEY, CDR2 SVGAGI. V lost 0 bases to trimming and J lost 2 bases; unmatched junction nucleotides: 7. The length of the CDR3 is 16 residues. DNA for the CDR3: TGTGCCAGCAGTTACTCGATCGGACAGGTACCCTACGAGCAGTACTTC. Its translation is CASSYSIGQVPYEQYF.

The chain recombines TRBV3-1 with TRBJ2-2; TRBD2 matches at 8 bases. The CDR3 length is 16 residues. The V and J ends lost 4 bases and 4 bases, in that order; junction bases with no gene match: 8. Germline CDR1 and CDR2: LGHDT and YNNKEL (reference sequence). The CDR3 here is CASSLGLGVLTGELFF. The DNA of the CDR3 is TGTGCCAGCAGCCTGGGACTAGGAGTACTCACCGGGGAGCTGTTTTTT.

This clonotype was counted only a few times. The rearrangement uses TRBV29-1 and TRBJ2-3; TRBD1 aligns across 8 bases. Germline values: CDR1 SQVTM, CDR2 ANQGSEA. V shed 7 bases and J 3 bases; nucleotides not matched to a gene: 9. This CDR3 region has 14 residues. The CDR3 spells CSARDRGKTDTQYF. CDR3 nucleotide sequence: TGCAGCGCCAGAGACAGGGGAAAAACAGATACGCAGTATTTT.

This clonotype was detected a few times. This chain connects TRBV9 to TRBJ2-1; 8 positions match TRBD2. Losses at the gene ends were 4 bases for V and 0 bases for J; bases not matched to a gene: 6. CDR3 length equals 16 residues. From germline, CDR1 is SGDLS and CDR2 YYNGEE. CDR3 amino acids: CASSKRAGGSYNEQFF. CDR3 nucleotide sequence: TGTGCCAGCAGCAAACGGGCGGGAGGCTCCTACAATGAGCAGTTCTTC.

This clonotype was detected only a few times. The gene calls are TRBV20-1 and TRBJ2-7, with a possible D match to TRBD2 (6 bases). Germline V lookup: CDR1 DFQATT, CDR2 SNEGSKA (reference sequence). CDR3 length: 17 amino acids. Trimming stripped 0 bases from V and 6 bases from J, with 24 bases between. The CDR3 protein is CSAREFQGGGPWGEQYF. The DNA for the CDR3 is TGCAGTGCTAGAGAGTTTCAGGGAGGCGGTCCCTGGGGCGAGCAGTACTTC.

Ten or more counts support this clonotype. The V and J genes are TRBV20-1 and TRBJ2-7, with 13 bases that match TRBD2. The V segment lost 0 bases and the J segment 4 bases; nucleotides outside the gene matches: 18. In germline, CDR1 is DFQATT, CDR2 SNEGSKA (reference sequence). CDR3 length equals 20 residues. The CDR3 DNA sequence: TGCAGTGCTAGAGATACCGCCCTCCGAGGGACTAGCGGGATCTCGTACGAGCAGTACTTC. As protein: CSARDTALRGTSGISYEQYF.